The sequence of this TCR beta chain was determined in a study of shared clonotypes between healthy human individuals. Study in general: CD8 memory received one plate per donor, CD8 naive two, CD4 memory three and CD4 naive three.

Germline CDR1 SGHVS, CDR2 FQNEAQ. This CDR3 contains 14 residues. Trimming took 1 base from V and 7 from J, leaving 11 bases between them. As defined, naive CD8 cells were CD45RO-negative and positively selected for CCR7, with terminally differentiated effector memory CD45RA+ cells excluded. Genomic DNA per cell subset filled all wells of several immunoSEQ plates. TCRdb's copy holds only in-frame clones and misses some; the assay was immunoSEQ multiplex PCR. Among about 2.1 million clones listed, roughly 95% were seen once. The gene calls are TRBV7-8 and TRBJ2-1; D may be TRBD2 (6 bases). The sequence was obtained from a man aged 18 to 30 in good health. Some clones in this sample may be carry-over from other donors' samples. Sequences were obtained from naive CD8+ T cells from PBMCs. The DNA of the CDR3 is TGTGCCAGCAGCTTAGGGCTAGCGCTAAATGAGCAGTTCTTC. Translating it yields CASSLGLALNEQFF.